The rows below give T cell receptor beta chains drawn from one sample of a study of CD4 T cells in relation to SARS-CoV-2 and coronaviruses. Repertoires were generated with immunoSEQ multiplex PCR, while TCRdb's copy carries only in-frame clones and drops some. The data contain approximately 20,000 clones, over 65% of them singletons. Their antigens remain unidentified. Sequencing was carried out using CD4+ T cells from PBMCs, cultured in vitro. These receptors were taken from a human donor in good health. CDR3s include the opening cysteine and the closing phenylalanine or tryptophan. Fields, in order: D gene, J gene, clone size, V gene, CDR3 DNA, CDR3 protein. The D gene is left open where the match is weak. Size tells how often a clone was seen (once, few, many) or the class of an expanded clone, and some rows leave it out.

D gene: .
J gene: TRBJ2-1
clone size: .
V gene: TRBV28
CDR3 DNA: TGTGCCAGCAGTATCCTCCCTGGGCAGGGGATTAATGAGCAGTTCTTC
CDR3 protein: CASSILPGQGINEQFF

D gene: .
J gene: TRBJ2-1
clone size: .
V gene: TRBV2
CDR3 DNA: TGTGCCAGCAGTGGGCGGGATGAGCAGTTCTTC
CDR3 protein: CASSGRDEQFF

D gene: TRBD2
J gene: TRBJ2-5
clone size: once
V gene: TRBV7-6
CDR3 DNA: TGTGCCAGCAGCCCGGGACTAGCGAAAGAGACCCAGTACTTC
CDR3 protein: CASSPGLAKETQYF

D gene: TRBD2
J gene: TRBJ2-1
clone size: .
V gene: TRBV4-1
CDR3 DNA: TGCGCCAGCAGCCAAGTCTCAGGACTAGCGGGAGGGCCCAATGAGCAGTTCTTC
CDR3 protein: CASSQVSGLAGGPNEQFF

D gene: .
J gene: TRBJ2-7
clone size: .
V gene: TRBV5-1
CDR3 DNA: TGCGCCAGCAGCTTGGAAGGTCACGAGCAGTACTTC
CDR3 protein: CASSLEGHEQYF

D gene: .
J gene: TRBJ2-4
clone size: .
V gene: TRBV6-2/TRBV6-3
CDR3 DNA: TGTGCCAGCAGTTACTCCATCGGCGTGTTCCATGGAAACATTCAGTACTTC
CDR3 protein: CASSYSIGVFHGNIQYF

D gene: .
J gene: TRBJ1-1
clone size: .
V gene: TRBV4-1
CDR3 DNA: TGCGCCAGCAGCCCCCGCGCGTCAGAGAACACTGAAGCTTTCTTT
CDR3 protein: CASSPRASENTEAFF

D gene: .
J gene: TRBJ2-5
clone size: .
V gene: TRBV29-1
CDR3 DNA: TGCAGCGCCATCGTAGGAGGGTTCGAGACCCAGTACTTC
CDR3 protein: CSAIVGGFETQYF

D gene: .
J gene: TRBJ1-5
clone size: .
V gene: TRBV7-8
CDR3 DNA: TGTGCCAGCCAAGGGAAAAATCAGCCCCAGCATTTT
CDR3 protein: CASQGKNQPQHF

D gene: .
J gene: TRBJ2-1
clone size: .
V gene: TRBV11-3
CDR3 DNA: TGTGCCAGCAGCAAATCACCGGGACAACGCTACAATGAGCAGTTCTTC
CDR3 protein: CASSKSPGQRYNEQFF

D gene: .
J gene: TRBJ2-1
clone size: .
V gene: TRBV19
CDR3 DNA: TGTGCCAGTAGTAAAGGTTGGGGAAACCACAATGAGCAGTTCTTC
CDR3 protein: CASSKGWGNHNEQFF

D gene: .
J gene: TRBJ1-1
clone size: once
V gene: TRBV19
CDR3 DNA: TGTGCCAGTAGTACAACAGCAATGAACACTGAAGCTTTCTTT
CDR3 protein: CASSTTAMNTEAFF

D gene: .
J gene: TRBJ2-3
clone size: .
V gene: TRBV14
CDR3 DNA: TGTGCCAGCAGCCAAGAGCTCACAGATACGCAGTATTTT
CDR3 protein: CASSQELTDTQYF

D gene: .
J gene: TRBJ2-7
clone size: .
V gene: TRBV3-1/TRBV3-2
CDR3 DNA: TGTGCCAGCAGCCAAGACCGCGACAGTTGGCACTTC
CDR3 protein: CASSQDRDSWHF

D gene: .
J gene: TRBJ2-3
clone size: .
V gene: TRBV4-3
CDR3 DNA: TGCGCCAGCAGCCAAGATGAGCAGGGGCTCACAGATACGCAGTATTTT
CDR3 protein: CASSQDEQGLTDTQYF

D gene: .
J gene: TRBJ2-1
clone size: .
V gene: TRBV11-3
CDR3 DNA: TGTGCCAGCAGCGTACGGGGGGCAGGCTACAATGAGCAGTTCTTC
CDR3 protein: CASSVRGAGYNEQFF

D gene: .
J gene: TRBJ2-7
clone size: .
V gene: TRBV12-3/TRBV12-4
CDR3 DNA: TGTGCCAGCAGTAGCCCTCTGGTCCACGAGCAGTACTTC
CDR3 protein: CASSSPLVHEQYF

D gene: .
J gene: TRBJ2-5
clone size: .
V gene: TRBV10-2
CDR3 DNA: TGCGCCAGCCTAAGGGAGGGGGCGTTGGAGACCCAGTACTTC
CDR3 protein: CASLREGALETQYF

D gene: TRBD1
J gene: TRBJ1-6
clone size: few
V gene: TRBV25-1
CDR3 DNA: TGTGCCAGCAGTGATTACGGGACAGTGGATTCACCCCTCCACTTT
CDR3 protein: CASSDYGTVDSPLHF

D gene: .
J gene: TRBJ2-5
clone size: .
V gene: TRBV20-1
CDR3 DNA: TGCAGTGCCCGACCTGGTCAGACCCAGTACTTC
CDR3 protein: CSARPGQTQYF

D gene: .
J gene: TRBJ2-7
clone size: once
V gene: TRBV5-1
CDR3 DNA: TGCGCCAGCAGCCCGAGTTTTGGTGGTCTGGGCGAGCAGTACTTC
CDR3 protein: CASSPSFGGLGEQYF

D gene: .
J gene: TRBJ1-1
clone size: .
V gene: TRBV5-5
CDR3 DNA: TGTGCCAGCAGCTTGGAAAAGGCTGAAGCTTTCTTT
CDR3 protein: CASSLEKAEAFF

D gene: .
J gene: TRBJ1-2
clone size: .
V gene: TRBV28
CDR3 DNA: TGTGCCAGCAGTTTATTGCCAGCCTATGATGGCTACACCTTC
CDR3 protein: CASSLLPAYDGYTF

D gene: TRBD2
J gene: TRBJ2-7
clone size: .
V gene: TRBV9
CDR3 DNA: TGTGCCAGCAGCCCAAGGACTAGCGGGTCCTACGAGCAGTACTTC
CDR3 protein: CASSPRTSGSYEQYF

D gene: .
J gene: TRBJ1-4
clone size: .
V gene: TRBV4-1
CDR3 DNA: TGCGCCAGCAGCCGCCAACAGGGTTCGGACGAAAAACTGTTTTTT
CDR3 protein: CASSRQQGSDEKLFF

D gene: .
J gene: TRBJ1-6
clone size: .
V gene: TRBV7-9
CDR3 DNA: TGTGCCAGCAGATTTGATGAGAGTTCACCCCTCCACTTT
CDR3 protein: CASRFDESSPLHF

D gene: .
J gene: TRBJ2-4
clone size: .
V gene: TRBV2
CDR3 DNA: TGTGCCAGCAGTTACGGGAGTAACATTCAGTACTTC
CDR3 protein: CASSYGSNIQYF

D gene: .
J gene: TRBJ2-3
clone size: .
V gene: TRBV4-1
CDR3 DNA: TGCGCCAGCAGCCTTCAGGGGCCAAGCACAGATACGCAGTATTTT
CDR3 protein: CASSLQGPSTDTQYF

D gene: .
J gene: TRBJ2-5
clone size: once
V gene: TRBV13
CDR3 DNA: TGTGCCAGCAGCCTCGGGTCCCAAGGCGGTGAGACCCAGTACTTC
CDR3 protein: CASSLGSQGGETQYF

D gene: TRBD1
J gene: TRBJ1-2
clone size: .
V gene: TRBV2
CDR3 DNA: TGTGCCAGCAGGGTTGAGACAGGGCTCGAGGGCTACACCTTC
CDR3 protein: CASRVETGLEGYTF

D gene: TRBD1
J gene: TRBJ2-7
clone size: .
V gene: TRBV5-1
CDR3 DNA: TGCGCCAGCAGCTTAGACAGGGGCCCGGGGCAGTACTTC
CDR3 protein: CASSLDRGPGQYF

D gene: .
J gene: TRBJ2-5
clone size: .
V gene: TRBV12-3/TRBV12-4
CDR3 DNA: TGTGCCAGCAGTTTAAAAGACCCAGGGTCCCAGTACTTC
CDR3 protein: CASSLKDPGSQYF

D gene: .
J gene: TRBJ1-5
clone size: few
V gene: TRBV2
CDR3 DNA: TGTGCCAGCAGGGGGAGGGACAATCAGCCCCAGCATTTT
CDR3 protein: CASRGRDNQPQHF

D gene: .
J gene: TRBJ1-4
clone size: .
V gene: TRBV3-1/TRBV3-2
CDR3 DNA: TGTGCCAGCAGCCATGGGGGAAAACTCGAAAAACTGTTTTTT
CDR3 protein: CASSHGGKLEKLFF

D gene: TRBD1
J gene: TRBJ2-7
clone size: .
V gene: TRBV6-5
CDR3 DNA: TGTGCCAGCAGTCTCCGACAGGGGACCCTCTACGAGCAGTACTTC
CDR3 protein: CASSLRQGTLYEQYF

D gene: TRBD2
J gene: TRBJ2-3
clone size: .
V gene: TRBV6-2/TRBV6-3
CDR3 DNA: TGTGCCAGCAGTCCCCACTCGCGGGGGGGCGACACAGATACGCAGTATTTT
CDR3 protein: CASSPHSRGGDTDTQYF

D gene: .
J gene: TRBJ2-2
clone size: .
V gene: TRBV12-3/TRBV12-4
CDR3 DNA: TGTGCCCTCAGCTACCGGAACACCGGGGAGCTGTTTTTT
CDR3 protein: CALSYRNTGELFF

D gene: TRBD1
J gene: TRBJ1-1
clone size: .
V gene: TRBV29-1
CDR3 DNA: TGCAGCGTTCGCCCGACAGGGGCGAACACTGAAGCTTTCTTT
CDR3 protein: CSVRPTGANTEAFF

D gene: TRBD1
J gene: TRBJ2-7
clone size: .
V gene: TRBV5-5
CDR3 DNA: TGTGCCAGCAGCTTGGGGCCCCCTGACAGGGCCTCCTACGAGCAGTACTTC
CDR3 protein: CASSLGPPDRASYEQYF

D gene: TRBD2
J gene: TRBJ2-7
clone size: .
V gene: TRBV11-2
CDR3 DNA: TGTGCCAGCAGCGCGGCTAGCGGGAGTAACGAGCAGTACTTC
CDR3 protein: CASSAASGSNEQYF

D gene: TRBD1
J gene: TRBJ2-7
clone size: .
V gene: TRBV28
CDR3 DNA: TGTGCCAGCGGGGGGGGCTTAAAGGACAGGGGGCTGGAGCAGTACTTC
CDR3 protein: CASGGGLKDRGLEQYF

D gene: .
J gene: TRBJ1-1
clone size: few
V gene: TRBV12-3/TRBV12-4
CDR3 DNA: TGTGCCAGCAGTCTACACATGAACACTGAAGCTTTCTTT
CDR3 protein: CASSLHMNTEAFF

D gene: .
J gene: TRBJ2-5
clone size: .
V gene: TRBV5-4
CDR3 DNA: TGTGCCAGCAGCTTCGGAGAGACCCAGTACTTC
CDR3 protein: CASSFGETQYF

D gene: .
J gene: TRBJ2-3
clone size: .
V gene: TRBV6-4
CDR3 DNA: TGTGCCAGCAGTAGGGACCACCTGGATACGCAGTATTTT
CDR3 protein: CASSRDHLDTQYF